These T cell receptor beta chains were read from a single sample in a study of blood T cell repertoires in COVID-19. Clones were read by immunoSEQ multiplex PCR, and TCRdb kept only the in-frame ones, dropping some. The sample consists of some 340,000 clones, around 85% of them appearing once. The specimen sequenced was peripheral blood. The receptor set was obtained from a woman younger than 35 with acute or convalescent COVID-19. The CDR3 runs from the conserved cysteine through the conserved F or W. D genes are given only for firm matches. The size entry is marked missing in some rows and otherwise reads once, few, many or a size class.

CAWSSRGGGNSPLHF	TGTGCCTGGAGTTCCCGGGGGGGTGGCAATTCACCCCTCCACTTT	TRBJ1-6	.	TRBV30	.
CASSRGQEGQPQHF	TGTGCCAGCTCGCGGGGACAGGAAGGTCAGCCCCAGCATTTT	TRBJ1-5	.	TRBV18	TRBD1
CASSSEGASYEQYF	TGTGCCAGCAGTTCGGAGGGGGCTAGCTACGAGCAGTACTTC	TRBJ2-7	.	TRBV27	.
CASSALSGGAYNEQFF	TGTGCCAGCAGTGCTCTTAGCGGGGGGGCCTACAATGAGCAGTTCTTC	TRBJ2-1	.	TRBV6-1	TRBD2
CASSLAFGTDTQYF	TGCGCCAGCAGCTTGGCCTTTGGCACAGATACGCAGTATTTT	TRBJ2-3	.	TRBV5-1	.
CASSPGQGAGEQYF	TGTGCCAGTAGTCCGGGACAGGGGGCCGGCGAGCAGTACTTC	TRBJ2-7	.	TRBV19	TRBD1
CASRRGTGGNQPQHF	TGTGCCAGCAGAAGGGGGACAGGGGGCAATCAGCCCCAGCATTTT	TRBJ1-5	.	TRBV6-5	TRBD1
CASSLVSGESTDTQYF	TGCGCCAGCAGCTTGGTCTCGGGAGAGAGCACAGATACGCAGTATTTT	TRBJ2-3	few	TRBV5-1	.
CASREKPGLAGANEQFF	TGTGCCAGCAGGGAAAAACCGGGACTAGCGGGAGCTAATGAGCAGTTCTTC	TRBJ2-1	.	TRBV28	TRBD2
CATSGDAGTGRDTGELFF	TGTGCCACCAGCGGAGATGCTGGGACAGGCCGGGACACCGGGGAGCTGTTTTTT	TRBJ2-2	once	TRBV15	TRBD1
CAISESVASGGTDTQYF	TGTGCCATCAGTGAGTCGGTAGCTAGCGGGGGCACAGATACGCAGTATTTT	TRBJ2-3	.	TRBV10-3	TRBD2
CASSYGPYGGETQYF	TGTGCCAGCAGCTATGGGCCTTATGGCGGGGAGACCCAGTACTTC	TRBJ2-5	.	TRBV7-2	.
CASRDRGPEAFF	TGTGCCAGCCGGGACAGGGGACCTGAAGCTTTCTTT	TRBJ1-1	few	TRBV2	TRBD1
CASSLAYEQYF	TGTGCCAGCAGCTTAGCTTACGAGCAGTACTTC	TRBJ2-7	many	TRBV5-5	.
CACGDNQPQHF	TGTGCCTGCGGTGACAATCAGCCCCAGCATTTT	TRBJ1-5	once	TRBV19	.
CASSGQGLPLGYTF	TGTGCCAGTAGTGGACAGGGACTTCCTCTTGGCTACACCTTC	TRBJ1-2	once	TRBV19	TRBD1
CASSSGTGRREQYF	TGTGCCAGCAGCTCCGGGACAGGTCGGCGCGAGCAGTACTTC	TRBJ2-7	.	TRBV7-9	TRBD1
CARFWDISYEQYF	TGTGCCCGATTTTGGGACATCTCCTACGAGCAGTACTTC	TRBJ2-7	.	TRBV19	.
CASSSRVRDRNEKLFF	TGTGCCAGCAGCTCTCGGGTGAGGGACAGGAATGAAAAACTGTTTTTT	TRBJ1-4	.	TRBV27	TRBD1
CASSVVQNNSPLHF	TGTGCCAGCAGTGTTGTACAGAACAATTCACCCCTCCACTTT	TRBJ1-6	.	TRBV2	.
CASSELGGLAGVRNEQFF	TGTGCCAGCAGCGAATTGGGGGGACTAGCGGGAGTGCGTAATGAGCAGTTCTTC	TRBJ2-1	.	TRBV5-6	TRBD2
CASSVRLRDGGNQPQHF	TGTGCCAGCAGTGTTCGTTTGCGGGATGGAGGCAATCAGCCCCAGCATTTT	TRBJ1-5	.	TRBV6-4	.
CAWSDRGEAFF	TGTGCCTGGAGTGACAGGGGAGAAGCTTTCTTT	TRBJ1-1	.	TRBV30	TRBD1
CASSPRELLNYGYTF	TGTGCCAGCAGCCCCCGTGAACTACTAAACTATGGCTACACCTTC	TRBJ1-2	.	TRBV7-9	.
CASSESESAGGYTF	TGTGCCAGCAGTGAATCGGAAAGTGCGGGTGGCTACACCTTC	TRBJ1-2	.	TRBV25-1	.
CASSPRGFATNEKLFF	TGTGCCAGCAGCCCCCGCGGGTTTGCAACTAATGAAAAACTGTTTTTT	TRBJ1-4	.	TRBV5-5	.
CASSEALAGTQPQHF	TGTGCCAGCAGTGAAGCGCTTGCAGGGACACAGCCCCAGCATTTT	TRBJ1-5	.	TRBV2	.
CASSPWTGRATTGANVLTF	TGTGCCAGCAGTCCTTGGACAGGGAGAGCTACAACTGGGGCCAACGTCCTGACTTTC	TRBJ2-6	.	TRBV27	TRBD1
CATSDPGGGGTDTQYF	TGTGCCACCAGTGACCCGGGAGGAGGGGGCACAGATACGCAGTATTTT	TRBJ2-3	.	TRBV24-1	TRBD2
CASSVGRGGGRDQPQHF	TGTGCCAGCAGCGTAGGAAGAGGCGGGGGGAGGGATCAGCCCCAGCATTTT	TRBJ1-5	.	TRBV9	.
CASSQDTGLNYGYTF	TGCGCCAGCAGCCAAGATACAGGTCTGAACTATGGCTACACCTTC	TRBJ1-2	.	TRBV4-1	.
CATSRQGRGTGELFF	TGTGCCACCAGCAGACAGGGGAGGGGGACCGGGGAGCTGTTTTTT	TRBJ2-2	.	TRBV15	.
CASSLKGSGVLAKNIQYF	TGTGCCAGCAGCTTAAAGGGCTCCGGGGTACTAGCCAAAAACATTCAGTACTTC	TRBJ2-4	.	TRBV11-2	.
CASSEHQQGPYEQYF	TGTGCCAGCAGCGAACACCAACAGGGACCCTACGAGCAGTACTTC	TRBJ2-7	.	TRBV6-6	.
CASSPTGQAHYEQYF	TGTGCCAGCAGCCCCACGGGACAGGCCCACTACGAGCAGTACTTC	TRBJ2-7	.	TRBV6-5	TRBD1
CASSVGSGVYNEQFF	TGTGCCAGCAGCGTAGGTAGCGGGGTCTACAATGAGCAGTTCTTC	TRBJ2-1	.	TRBV9	TRBD2
CAWSVLGHSVSYEQYF	TGTGCCTGGAGTGTATTAGGACACTCGGTCTCCTACGAGCAGTACTTC	TRBJ2-7	.	TRBV30	.
CASSFFAGGTGELFF	TGTGCCAGCAGCTTCTTTGCGGGAGGTACCGGGGAGCTGTTTTTT	TRBJ2-2	.	TRBV11-3	TRBD2
CASSQEGQGYREQYF	TGTGCCAGCAGCCAAGAGGGACAGGGGTATCGGGAGCAGTACTTC	TRBJ2-7	once	TRBV3-1/TRBV3-2	TRBD1
CASSRTTGGGSPLHF	TGTGCCAGTAGTAGAACGACAGGGGGAGGATCACCCCTCCACTTT	TRBJ1-6	.	TRBV19	TRBD1
CASSIGRGRTDTQYF	TGTGCCAGTAGTATTGGGCGGGGGCGCACAGATACGCAGTATTTT	TRBJ2-3	.	TRBV19	.
CASSHIRTGTTEAFF	TGTGCCAGCAGCCATATTAGAACAGGGACCACTGAAGCTTTCTTT	TRBJ1-1	.	TRBV11-2	.
CASSEGGGGSPLHF	TGTGCCAGCAGCGAAGGGGGGGGAGGTTCACCCCTCCACTTT	TRBJ1-6	.	TRBV7-6	.
CASSSPPGQVTGELFF	TGTGCCAGCAGTTCCCCCCCGGGACAGGTCACCGGGGAGCTGTTTTTT	TRBJ2-2	.	TRBV6-5	TRBD1
CSAVAGETYNEQFF	TGCAGCGCCGTAGCGGGCGAAACCTACAATGAGCAGTTCTTC	TRBJ2-1	few	TRBV29-1	TRBD2
CASRTTGLEQFF	TGTGCCAGCAGGACGACTGGCCTCGAGCAGTTCTTC	TRBJ2-1	.	TRBV27	.
CAISVSSGNTIYF	TGTGCCATCAGTGTGAGCTCTGGAAACACCATATATTTT	TRBJ1-3	.	TRBV10-3	.
CASSPYTGELFF	TGTGCCAGCAGCCCTTACACCGGGGAGCTGTTTTTT	TRBJ2-2	.	TRBV7-9	.
CASTVPGQGDNSPLHF	TGTGCCAGCACCGTACCGGGACAGGGCGATAATTCACCCCTCCACTTT	TRBJ1-6	.	TRBV28	TRBD1
CASSLAGDTDTQYF	TGTGCCAGCAGCTTAGCAGGAGACACAGATACGCAGTATTTT	TRBJ2-3	.	TRBV7-9	.
CASSPTGQPNQPQHF	TGTGCCAGCTCCCCTACGGGACAGCCTAATCAGCCCCAGCATTTT	TRBJ1-5	.	TRBV18	TRBD1
CASSLENTIYF	TGCGCCAGCAGCCTTGAGAACACCATATATTTT	TRBJ1-3	.	TRBV5-1	.